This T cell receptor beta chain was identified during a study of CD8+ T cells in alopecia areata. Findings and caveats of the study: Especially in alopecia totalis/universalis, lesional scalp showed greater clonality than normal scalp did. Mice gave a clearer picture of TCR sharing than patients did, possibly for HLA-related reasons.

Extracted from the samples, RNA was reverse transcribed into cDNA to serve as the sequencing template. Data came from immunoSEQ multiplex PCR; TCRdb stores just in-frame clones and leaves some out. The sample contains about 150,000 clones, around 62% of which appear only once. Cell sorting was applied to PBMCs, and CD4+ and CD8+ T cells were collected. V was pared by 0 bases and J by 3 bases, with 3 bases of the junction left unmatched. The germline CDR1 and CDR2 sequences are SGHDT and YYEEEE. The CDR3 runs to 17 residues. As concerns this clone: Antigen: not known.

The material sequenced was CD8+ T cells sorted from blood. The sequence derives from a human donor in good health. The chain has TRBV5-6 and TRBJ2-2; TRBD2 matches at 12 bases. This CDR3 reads CASSLGLAGVDTGELFF. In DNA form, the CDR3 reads TGTGCCAGCAGCTTGGGACTAGCGGGAGTGGACACCGGGGAGCTGTTTTTT.